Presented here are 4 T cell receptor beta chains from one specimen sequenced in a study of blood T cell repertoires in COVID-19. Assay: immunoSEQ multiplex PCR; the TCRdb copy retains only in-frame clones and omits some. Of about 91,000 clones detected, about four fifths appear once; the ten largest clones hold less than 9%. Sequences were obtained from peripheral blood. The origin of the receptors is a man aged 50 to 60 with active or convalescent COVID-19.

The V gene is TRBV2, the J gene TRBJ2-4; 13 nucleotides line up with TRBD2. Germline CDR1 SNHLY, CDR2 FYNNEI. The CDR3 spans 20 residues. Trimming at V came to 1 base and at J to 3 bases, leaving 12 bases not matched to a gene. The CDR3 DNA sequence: TGTGCCAGCAGTGAAGAAGGACTAGCGGGGGCGGGGTGGGGCAAAAACATTCAGTACTTC. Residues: CASSEEGLAGAGWGKNIQYF.

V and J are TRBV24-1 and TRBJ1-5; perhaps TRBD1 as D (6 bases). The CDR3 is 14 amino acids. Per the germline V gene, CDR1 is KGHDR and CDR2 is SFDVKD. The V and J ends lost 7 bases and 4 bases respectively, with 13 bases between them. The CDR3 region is CATRSGQQNQPQHF. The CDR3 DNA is TGTGCCACCAGAAGTGGACAGCAAAATCAGCCCCAGCATTTT.

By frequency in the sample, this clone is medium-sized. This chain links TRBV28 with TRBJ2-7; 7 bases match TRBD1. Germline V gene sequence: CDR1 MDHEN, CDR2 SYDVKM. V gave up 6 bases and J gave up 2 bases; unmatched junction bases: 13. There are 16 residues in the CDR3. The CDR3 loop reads CASRGPRQGDPYEQYF. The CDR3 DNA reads TGTGCCAGCAGGGGGCCTCGACAGGGTGACCCCTACGAGCAGTACTTC.

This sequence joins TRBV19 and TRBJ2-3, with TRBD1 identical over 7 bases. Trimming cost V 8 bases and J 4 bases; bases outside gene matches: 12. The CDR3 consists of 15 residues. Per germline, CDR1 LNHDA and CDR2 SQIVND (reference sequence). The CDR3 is CASSLIPGQSDTQYF. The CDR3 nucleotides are TGTGCCAGTTCTCTAATCCCGGGACAGTCAGATACGCAGTATTTT.